Below, one T cell receptor (beta chain) is given with its context. Its antigen remains unknown. The data are from a study of T cell responses to AZD1222 COVID-19 vaccine. TCRdb's table, derived via immunoSEQ multiplex PCR, lists solely in-frame clones and lacks some. The sample consists of approximately 150,000 clones, approximately 85% of them appearing once. The study's findings and limits: Females made up more of the donors, who were largely white British, and clonal diversity may have come out too low. Repertoire sampling was restricted to post-peak T cell response timepoints.

This sample comprised peripheral blood, obtained 28 days after the second dose of the MenACWY control vaccine. This TCR derives from an adult who received the MenACWY meningococcal vaccine as a control.

The CDR3 sequence: CASSERPSSAKNIQYF. The CDR3 nucleotides are TGTGCCAGCAGTGAACGGCCGTCTTCGGCCAAAAACATTCAGTACTTC. The rearrangement joins TRBV6-1 to TRBJ2-4; D call uncertain. This CDR3 region has 16 residues. CDR1 is MNHNS, CDR2 SASEGT, per germline. The V and J ends lost 2 bases and 1 base respectively, with 12 bases between them.